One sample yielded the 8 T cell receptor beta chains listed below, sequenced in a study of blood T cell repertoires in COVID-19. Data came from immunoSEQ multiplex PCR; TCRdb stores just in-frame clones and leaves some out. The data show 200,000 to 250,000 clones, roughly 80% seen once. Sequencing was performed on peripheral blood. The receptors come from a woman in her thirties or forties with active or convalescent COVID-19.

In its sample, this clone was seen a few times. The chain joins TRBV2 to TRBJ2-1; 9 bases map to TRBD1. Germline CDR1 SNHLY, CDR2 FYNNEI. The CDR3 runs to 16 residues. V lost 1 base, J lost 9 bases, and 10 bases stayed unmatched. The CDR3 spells CASSEEWDRVRSEQFF. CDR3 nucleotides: TGTGCCAGCAGTGAAGAGTGGGACAGGGTCCGGAGTGAGCAGTTCTTC.

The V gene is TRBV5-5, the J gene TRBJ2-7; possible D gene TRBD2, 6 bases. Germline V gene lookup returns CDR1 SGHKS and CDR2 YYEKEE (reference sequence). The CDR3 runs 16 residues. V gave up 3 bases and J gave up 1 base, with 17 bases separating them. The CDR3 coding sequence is TGTGCCAGCAGCTCTCTGGGGGGAACGGTGTCCTACGAGCAGTACGTC. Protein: CASSSLGGTVSYEQYV.

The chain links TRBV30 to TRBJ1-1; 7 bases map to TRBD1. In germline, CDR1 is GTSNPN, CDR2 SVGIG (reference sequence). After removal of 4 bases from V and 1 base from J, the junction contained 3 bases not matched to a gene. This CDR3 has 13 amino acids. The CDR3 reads CAWTGTENTEAFF. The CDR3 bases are TGTGCCTGGACCGGGACAGAGAACACTGAAGCTTTCTTT.

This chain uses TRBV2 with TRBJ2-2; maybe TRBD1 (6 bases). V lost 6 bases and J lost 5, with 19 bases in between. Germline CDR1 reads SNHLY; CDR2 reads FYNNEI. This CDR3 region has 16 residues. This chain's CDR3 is CASSRYGTPRTGELFF. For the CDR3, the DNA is TGTGCCAGCAGCCGGTACGGGACACCTCGGACCGGGGAGCTGTTTTTT. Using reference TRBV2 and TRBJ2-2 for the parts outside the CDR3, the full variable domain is EPEVTQTPSHQVTQMGQEVILRCVPISNHLYFYWYRQILGQKVEFLVSFYNNEISEKSEIFDDQFSVERPDGSNFTLKIRSTKLEDSAMYFCASSRYGTPRTGELFFGEGSRLTVL.

The chain's CDR3 is CASSLDVRGRKDTEAFF. The CDR3 nucleotides are TGCGCCAGCAGCTTGGATGTCAGGGGGAGGAAAGACACTGAAGCTTTCTTT. The chain joins TRBV5-1 to TRBJ1-1; TRBD1 matches 7 bases. Trimming removed 0 bases from V and 3 bases from J; junction bases left unmatched: 11. Germline loops: CDR1 SGHRS, CDR2 YFSETQ. CDR3 length: 17 amino acids.

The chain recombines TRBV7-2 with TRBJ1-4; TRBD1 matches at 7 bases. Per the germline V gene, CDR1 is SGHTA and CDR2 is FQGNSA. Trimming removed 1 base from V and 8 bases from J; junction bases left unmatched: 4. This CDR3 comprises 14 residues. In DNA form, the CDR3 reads TGTGCCAGCAGCTTAGGTGGACAGGCGGAAAAACTGTTTTTT. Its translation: CASSLGGQAEKLFF. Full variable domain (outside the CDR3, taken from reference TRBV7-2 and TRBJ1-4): GAGVSQSPSNKVTEKGKDVELRCDPISGHTALYWYRQSLGQGLEFLIYFQGNSAPDKSGLPSDRFSAERTGGSVSTLTIQRTQQEDSAVYLCASSLGGQAEKLFFGSGTQLSVL.

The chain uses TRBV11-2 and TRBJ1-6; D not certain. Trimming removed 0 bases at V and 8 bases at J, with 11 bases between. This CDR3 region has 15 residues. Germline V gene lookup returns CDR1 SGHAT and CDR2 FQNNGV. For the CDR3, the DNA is TGTGCCAGCAGCTTAGATCGAGCGGATCATTCACCCCTCCACTTT. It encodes CASSLDRADHSPLHF.

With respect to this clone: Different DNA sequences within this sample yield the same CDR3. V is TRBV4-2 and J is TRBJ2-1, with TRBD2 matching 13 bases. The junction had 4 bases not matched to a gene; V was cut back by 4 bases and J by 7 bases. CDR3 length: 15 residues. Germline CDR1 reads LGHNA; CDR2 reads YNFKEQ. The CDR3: CASSPPGLAGNEQFF. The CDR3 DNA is TGTGCCAGCAGCCCTCCGGGACTAGCGGGAAATGAGCAGTTCTTC.